This T cell receptor (beta chain) derives from a study of cytomegalovirus exposure and HLA in healthy donors. Both 60 Vbeta primers and 13 Jbeta primers went into the PCR. Libraries were prepared by immunoSEQ multiplex PCR; TCRdb keeps only in-frame clonotypes and omits some of them. The data show roughly 250,000 clones, 72% seen once. The germline CDR1 and CDR2 sequences are SGHRS and YFSETQ. CDR3 length: 14 residues. With 3 bases clipped from V and 8 bases from J, the junction kept 3 bases outside the gene matches. The sequenced sample was PBMCs. The clonotype comes from a female donor in good health and CMV-seronegative. V gene TRBV5-1 combines with J gene TRBJ2-4; 12 bases map to TRBD2. As DNA, the CDR3 is TGCGCCAGCAGCTCGACTAGCGGGAGTGACATTCAGTACTTC. It specifies CASSSTSGSDIQYF. Together with reference TRBV5-1 and TRBJ2-4, the CDR3 gives the full variable domain: KAGVTQTPRYLIKTRGQQVTLSCSPISGHRSVSWYQQTPGQGLQFLFEYFSETQRNKGNFPGRFSGRQFSNSRSEMNVSTLELGDSALYLCASSSTSGSDIQYFGAGTRLSVL.